The next 13 T cell receptor beta chains were all read from a single sample in a study of graft-versus-host responses after intestinal transplantation. Assay used: immunoSEQ multiplex PCR; TCRdb lists only in-frame clones, some missing. The sample lists about 110,000 clones, roughly 95% seen once, with 0.5% to 0.6% in the top ten. These TCRs' antigens remain unknown. Source: unstimulated CD8+ T cells sorted from spleen or lymph node cells, taken before intestinal transplant. The receptors shown here come from a human donor who received an intestinal transplant.

This chain uses TRBV5-6 with TRBJ2-1, with D perhaps TRBD1 (6 bases). There are 15 residues in the CDR3. Germline V gives CDR1 SGHDT, CDR2 YYEEEE. V was trimmed by 4 bases and J by 6 bases, leaving 17 bases between them. Here the CDR3 DNA reads TGTGCCAGCAGCCAGGGGTTGGACCCCGGCAATGAGCAGTTCTTC. It encodes CASSQGLDPGNEQFF.

CDR3: CASSSVPSGLAGSTDTQYF. The DNA for the CDR3 is TGTGCCAGCAGTTCAGTGCCCTCAGGACTAGCGGGGTCCACAGATACGCAGTATTTT. The chain couples TRBV27 to TRBJ2-3, with 12 bases matching TRBD2. With V trimmed by 4 bases and J by 2 bases, 13 bases remained unmatched. Germline-derived CDR1 and CDR2 are MNHEY and SMNVEV (reference sequence). The CDR3 extends over 19 amino acids.

The chain joins TRBV7-3 to TRBJ2-1; D unclear. Germline CDR1 reads SGHTA; CDR2 reads FQGTGA. Trimming shortened V by 1 base and J by 7 bases, and 8 bases separated the two germline ends. The CDR3 extends over 13 amino acids. CDR3 sequence (DNA): TGTGCCAGCAGCTTAATCTGGGGTAATGAGCAGTTCTTC. This encodes CASSLIWGNEQFF.

The chain is built from TRBV6-5 and TRBJ2-7; no reliable D call. The V end was cut by 4 bases, the J end by 0 bases, with 16 bases between. This CDR3 comprises 16 residues. CDR1 and CDR2 from the germline V gene are MNHEY and SVGAGI. The DNA for the CDR3 is TGTGCCAGCAGTTTTCCAGGTGTTTCGAGCTCCTACGAGCAGTACTTC. Translating it yields CASSFPGVSSSYEQYF.

DNA for the CDR3: TGTGCCAGCGGCGGCGGGGGCACCTCTACGGACGAGCAGTACTTC. It codes for CASGGGGTSTDEQYF. This chain links TRBV6-1 with TRBJ2-7; TRBD2 is a possible D gene (7 bases). This CDR3 region has 15 residues. In germline, CDR1 is MNHNS, CDR2 SASEGT. V dropped 8 bases and J dropped 5 bases, with 22 bases sitting between them.

The chain carries TRBV6-5 and TRBJ2-5; TRBD2 aligns across 7 bases. Germline V CDR1 and CDR2: MNHEY, SVGAGI. V dropped 7 bases and J dropped 3; count of bases not matched to a gene: 8. There are 14 residues in the CDR3. The CDR3 is CASTEAGREETQYF. CDR3 bases: TGTGCCAGCACTGAAGCGGGAAGAGAAGAGACCCAGTACTTC.

V gene TRBV6-1 combines with J gene TRBJ1-5; the D is unclear. Germline V gene data show CDR1 as MNHNS and CDR2 as SASEGT. This CDR3 contains 14 residues. The V gene lost 4 bases and the J gene lost 0 bases, with 7 bases spanning the gap. This chain's CDR3 is CASSVHLSNQPQHF. For the CDR3, the DNA is TGTGCCAGCAGTGTACACCTTAGCAATCAGCCCCAGCATTTT.

This chain uses TRBV25-1 with TRBJ2-6; D might be TRBD2 (5 bases). The V end lost 3 bases, the J end lost 0 bases, and 9 bases lay between the germline ends. The CDR3 runs 16 residues. Looked up from germline, CDR1 is MGHDK and CDR2 is SYGVNS. CDR3 amino acids: CASSDEEGSGANVLTF. In nucleotides, the CDR3 is TGTGCCAGCAGTGATGAAGAGGGCTCTGGGGCCAACGTCCTGACTTTC.

This rearrangement joins TRBV7-9 to TRBJ2-7; tentative D call: TRBD1 (5 bases). The length of the CDR3 is 15 residues. Trimming left V 5 bases short and J 6 bases short, with 20 bases between. Germline V gene lookup returns CDR1 SEHNR and CDR2 FQNEAQ (reference sequence). This chain's CDR3 is CASSPRTPGISEQYF. The CDR3 bases are TGTGCCAGCAGCCCTAGGACGCCAGGGATCAGCGAGCAGTACTTC.

This clone was recorded only once. This chain links TRBV27 with TRBJ2-7, with 8 nucleotides matching TRBD2. V was pared by 2 bases and J by 2 bases, with 2 bases of the junction left unmatched. From germline, CDR1 is MNHEY and CDR2 SMNVEV (reference sequence). This CDR3 spans 14 amino acids. CDR3 amino acids: CASSLLAGTYEQYF. The CDR3 region has the DNA TGTGCCAGCAGTTTACTAGCGGGCACCTACGAGCAGTACTTC.

The chain employs TRBV13 and TRBJ2-5; TRBD1 aligns across 8 bases. Germline V lookup: CDR1 PRHDT, CDR2 FYEKMQ (reference sequence). After removal of 5 bases from V and 3 bases from J, the junction contained 5 bases not matched to a gene. This CDR3 comprises 14 residues. The CDR3 sequence: CASSTRTGKETQYF. In nucleotides, the CDR3 is TGTGCCAGCAGCACGCGGACAGGGAAAGAGACCCAGTACTTC.

The chain couples TRBV2 to TRBJ2-7; 10 bases are a match to TRBD1. CDR1 is SNHLY, CDR2 FYNNEI, per germline. This CDR3 is 15 amino acids long. J lost 4 bases, V lost 5 bases, and 8 bases had no gene match. CDR3 nucleotides: TGTGCCAGCAGTCCAGCCTGGGACAGGGGATACGAGCAGTACTTC. This codes for CASSPAWDRGYEQYF.

The chain uses TRBV19 and TRBJ1-1; possibly TRBD1 for D (5 bases). The germline V gene has CDR1 LNHDA and CDR2 SQIVND (reference sequence). The ends were cut back, 3 bases at V and 6 bases at J, with 11 bases in the middle. The CDR3 length is 13 residues. The CDR3 region has the DNA TGTGCCAGTAGTATTGGGGCAGCCTCTGAAGCTTTCTTT. It specifies CASSIGAASEAFF.